This TCR beta chain emerged from a study of T-cell reconstitution after alpha-beta-depleted transplantation in children (dated by TCRdb to the mid-2010s). Context from the whole study: The study quantitatively tracked T-cell immune reconstitution after TCRalphabeta/CD19-depleted allogeneic hematopoietic cell transplantation in children using TCR repertoire profiling.

The method was PCR. Sequencing was performed on an Illumina HiSeq 2500. Molecular barcoding was employed in the preparation of TCR libraries, with unique molecular identifiers being used to normalize TCRbeta repertoire quantification. TCRdb reanalyzed the raw reads on its own, using fastp at Q25 for trimming and MiXCR for clone calling, and kept in-frame beta chains. CDR3 protein sequences are deduplicated, and each keeps its most common genes and DNA. The sample yields approximately 340,000 distinct CDR3 sequences; 9% to 12% were counted once. Clones ranked in the top ten supply around 2.3% of the sample. Of note for this clonotype: This clone's antigen is unknown. Per-base quality was not reported, and no clone a single base away is much larger than it.

Per the germline V gene, SGHRS is the CDR1 and YFSETQ is the CDR2. At the junction V is shortened by 2 bases and J by 3 bases, with 12 bases in between. The CDR3 goes from the cysteine to the phenylalanine over 15 residues. CDR3 DNA only is kept here, 45 bases in frame from base 1. The receptor chain draws on TRBV5-1 and TRBJ2-1, with the identity of the D gene unclear. The TCR comes from a human donor who donated a stem cell graft to a child with acute lymphoblastic leukemia. The starting material was PBMCs from the stem cell graft donor, obtained from the stem cell graft. In nucleotide form, the sequence is TGCGCCAGCAGCTTCTTGCGTTCTGACTACAATGAGCAGTTCTTC. This gives the protein CASSFLRSDYNEQFF.